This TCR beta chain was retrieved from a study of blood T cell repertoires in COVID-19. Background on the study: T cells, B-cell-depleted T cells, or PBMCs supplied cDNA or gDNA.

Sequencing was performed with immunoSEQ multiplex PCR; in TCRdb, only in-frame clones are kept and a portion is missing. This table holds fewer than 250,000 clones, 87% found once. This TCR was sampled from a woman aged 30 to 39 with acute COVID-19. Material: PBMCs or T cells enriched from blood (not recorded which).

The CDR3 region is CASSFRGITSGNTIYF. The CDR3 DNA reads TGTGCCAGCAGTTTTCGGGGGATCACCTCTGGAAACACCATATATTTT. The chain joins TRBV6-5 to TRBJ1-3; tentatively, D is TRBD1 (5 bases). The CDR3 consists of 16 residues. CDR1 MNHEY and CDR2 SVGAGI come from the germline V gene. V gave up 4 bases and J gave up 0 bases, with 13 bases separating them.